The clone carrying this TCR beta chain was seen at least ten times. This record comes from a study of breast tumors, draining lymph nodes, adjacent tissues. The germline V gene has CDR1 SGHRS and CDR2 YFSETQ. The CDR3 has 16 amino acids. The V gene lost 0 bases and the J gene lost 3 bases, with 12 bases spanning the gap. Axillary draining lymph nodes of breast cancer patients supplied the node samples. TCRdb re-derived calls from the multiplex PCR reads in MiXCR, one entry per CDR3 protein. Of over 100,000 distinct CDR3 sequences detected, more than 20% appear once; the ten largest clones hold 2.5% to 3%.

The J gene is TRBJ2-2, the V gene TRBV5-1; D unclear. The source is a female donor with breast cancer. Some clones in this sample may be carry-over from other donors' samples. Sequencing used axillary lymph node tissue. CDR3 loop: CASSLVRGRDTGELFF. In DNA, the CDR3 is TGCGCCAGCAGCTTGGTGCGAGGACGGGACACCGGGGAGCTGTTTTTT.